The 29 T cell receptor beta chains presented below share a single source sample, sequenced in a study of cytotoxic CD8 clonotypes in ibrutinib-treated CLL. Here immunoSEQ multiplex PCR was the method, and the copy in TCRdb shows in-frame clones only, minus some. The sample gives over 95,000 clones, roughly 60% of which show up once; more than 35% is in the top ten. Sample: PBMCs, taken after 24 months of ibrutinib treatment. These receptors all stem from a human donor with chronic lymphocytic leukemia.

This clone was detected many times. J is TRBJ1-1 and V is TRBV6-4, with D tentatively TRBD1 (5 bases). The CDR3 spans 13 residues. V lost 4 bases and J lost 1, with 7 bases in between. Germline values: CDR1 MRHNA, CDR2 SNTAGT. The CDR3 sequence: CASSATANTEAFF. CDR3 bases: TGTGCCAGCAGTGCGACAGCGAACACTGAAGCTTTCTTT.

The CDR3 spells CASSLAPSSNTGELFF. The DNA of the CDR3 is TGTGCCAGCAGCTTAGCTCCTTCCAGTAACACCGGGGAGCTGTTTTTT. The chain recombines TRBV7-3 with TRBJ2-2, with no clear D. The CDR3 length is 16 residues. With 2 bases removed from V and 2 bases from J, the gap between germline ends came to 12 bases. Germline CDR1 SGHTA, CDR2 FQGTGA.

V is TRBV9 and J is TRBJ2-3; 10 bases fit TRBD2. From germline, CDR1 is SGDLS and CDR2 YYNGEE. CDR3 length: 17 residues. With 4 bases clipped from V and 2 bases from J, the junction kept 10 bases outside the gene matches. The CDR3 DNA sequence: TGTGCCAGCAGCCCCCGAGGAGCGGGGGGGCACACAGATACGCAGTATTTT. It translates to CASSPRGAGGHTDTQYF. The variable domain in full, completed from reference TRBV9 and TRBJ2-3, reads DSGVTQTPKHLITATGQRVTLRCSPRSGDLSVYWYQQSLDQGLQFLIQYYNGEERAKGNILERFSAQQFPDLHSELNLSSLELGDSALYFCASSPRGAGGHTDTQYFGPGTRLTVL.

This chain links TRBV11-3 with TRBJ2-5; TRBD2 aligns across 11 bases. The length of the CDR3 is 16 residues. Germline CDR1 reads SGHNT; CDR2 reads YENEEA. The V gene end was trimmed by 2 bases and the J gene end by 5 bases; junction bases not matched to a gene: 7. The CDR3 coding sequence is TGTGCCAGCAGCTTATTCCCTAGCGGGGGGTTGGAGACCCAGTACTTC. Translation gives CASSLFPSGGLETQYF. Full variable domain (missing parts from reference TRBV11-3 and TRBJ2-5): EAGVVQSPRYKIIEKKQPVAFWCNPISGHNTLYWYLQNLGQGPELLIRYENEEAVDDSQLPKDRFSAERLKGVDSTLKIQPAELGDSAVYLCASSLFPSGGLETQYFGPGTRLLVL.

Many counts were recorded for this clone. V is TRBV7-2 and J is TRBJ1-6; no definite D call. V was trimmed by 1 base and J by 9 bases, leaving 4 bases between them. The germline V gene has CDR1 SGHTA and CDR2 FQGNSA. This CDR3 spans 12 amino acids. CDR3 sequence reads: CASSLGRSPLHF. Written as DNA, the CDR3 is TGTGCCAGCAGCTTAGGGCGTTCACCCCTCCACTTT.

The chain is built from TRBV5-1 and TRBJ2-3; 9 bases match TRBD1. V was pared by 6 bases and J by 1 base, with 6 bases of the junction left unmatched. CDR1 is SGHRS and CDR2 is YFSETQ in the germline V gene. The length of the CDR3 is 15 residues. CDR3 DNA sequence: TGCGCCAGCACCAAACAGGGGGCTGGCACAGATACGCAGTATTTT. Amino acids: CASTKQGAGTDTQYF.

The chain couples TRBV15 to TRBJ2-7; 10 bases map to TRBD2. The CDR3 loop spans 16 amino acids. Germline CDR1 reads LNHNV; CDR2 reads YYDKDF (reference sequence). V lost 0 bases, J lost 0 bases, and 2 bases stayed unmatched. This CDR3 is CATSRDLAGGSYEQYF. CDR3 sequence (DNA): TGTGCCACCAGCAGAGATTTAGCGGGGGGCTCCTACGAGCAGTACTTC. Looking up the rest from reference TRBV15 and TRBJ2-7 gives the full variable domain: DAMVIQNPRYQVTQFGKPVTLSCSQTLNHNVMYWYQQKSSQAPKLLFHYYDKDFNNEADTPDNFQSRRPNTSFCFLDIRSPGLGDTAMYLCATSRDLAGGSYEQYFGPGTRLTVT.

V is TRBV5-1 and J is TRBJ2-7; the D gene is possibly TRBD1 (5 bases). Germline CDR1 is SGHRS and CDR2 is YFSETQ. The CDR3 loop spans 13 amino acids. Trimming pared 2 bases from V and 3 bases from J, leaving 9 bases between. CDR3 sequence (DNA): TGCGCCAGCAGCTTTAGACAGAGCTACGAGCAGTACTTC. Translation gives CASSFRQSYEQYF.

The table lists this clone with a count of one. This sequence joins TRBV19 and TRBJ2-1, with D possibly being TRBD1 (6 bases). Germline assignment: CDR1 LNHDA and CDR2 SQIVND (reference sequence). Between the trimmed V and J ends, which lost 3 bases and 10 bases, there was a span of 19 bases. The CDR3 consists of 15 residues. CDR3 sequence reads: CASSMRISSGHEQFF. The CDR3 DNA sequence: TGTGCCAGTAGTATGCGAATCTCCTCGGGACACGAGCAGTTCTTC.

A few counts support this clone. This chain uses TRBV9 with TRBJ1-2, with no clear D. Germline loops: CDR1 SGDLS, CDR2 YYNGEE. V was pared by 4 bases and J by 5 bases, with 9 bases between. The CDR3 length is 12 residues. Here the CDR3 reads CASSPSVYGYTF. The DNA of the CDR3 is TGTGCCAGCAGCCCCTCCGTTTATGGCTACACCTTC.

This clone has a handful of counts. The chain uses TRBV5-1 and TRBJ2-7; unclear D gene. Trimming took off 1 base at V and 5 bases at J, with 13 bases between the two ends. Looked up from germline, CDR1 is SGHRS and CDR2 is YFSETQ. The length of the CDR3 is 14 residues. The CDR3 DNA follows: TGCGCCAGCAGCTTGAATCGTCCCCCGGACGAGCAGTACTTC. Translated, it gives CASSLNRPPDEQYF.

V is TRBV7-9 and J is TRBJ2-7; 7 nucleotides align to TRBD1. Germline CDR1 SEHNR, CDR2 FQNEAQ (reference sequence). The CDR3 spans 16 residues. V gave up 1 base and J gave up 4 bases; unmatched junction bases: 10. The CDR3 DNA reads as TGTGCCAGCAGCTTAGTGATCGGGACAGTCTTTTACGAGCAGTACTTC. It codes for CASSLVIGTVFYEQYF.

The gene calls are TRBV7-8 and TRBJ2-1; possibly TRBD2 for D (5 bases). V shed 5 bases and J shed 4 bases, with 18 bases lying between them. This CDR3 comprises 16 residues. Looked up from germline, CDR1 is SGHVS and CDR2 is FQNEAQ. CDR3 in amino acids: CASSQSGGWEYNEQFF. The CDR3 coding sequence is TGTGCCAGCAGCCAAAGCGGTGGATGGGAGTACAATGAGCAGTTCTTC.

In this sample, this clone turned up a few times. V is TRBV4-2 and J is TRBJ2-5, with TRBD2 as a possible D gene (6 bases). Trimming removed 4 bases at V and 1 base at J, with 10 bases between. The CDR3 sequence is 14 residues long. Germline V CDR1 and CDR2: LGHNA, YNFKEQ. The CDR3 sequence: CASSRGGTQETQYF. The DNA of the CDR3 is TGTGCCAGCAGCCGGGGCGGGACCCAAGAGACCCAGTACTTC.

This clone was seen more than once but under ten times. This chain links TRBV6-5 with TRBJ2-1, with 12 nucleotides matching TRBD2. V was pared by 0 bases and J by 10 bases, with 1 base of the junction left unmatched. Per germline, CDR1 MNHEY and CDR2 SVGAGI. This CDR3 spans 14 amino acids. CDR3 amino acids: CASSYSGTSGEQFF. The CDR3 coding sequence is TGTGCCAGCAGTTACTCCGGGACTAGCGGGGAGCAGTTCTTC.

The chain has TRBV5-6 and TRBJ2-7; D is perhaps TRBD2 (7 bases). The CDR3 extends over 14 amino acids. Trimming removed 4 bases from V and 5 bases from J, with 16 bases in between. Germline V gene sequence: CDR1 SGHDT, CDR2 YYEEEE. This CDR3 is CASSPWGGPNEQYF. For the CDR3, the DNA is TGTGCCAGCAGCCCCTGGGGGGGCCCCAACGAGCAGTACTTC.

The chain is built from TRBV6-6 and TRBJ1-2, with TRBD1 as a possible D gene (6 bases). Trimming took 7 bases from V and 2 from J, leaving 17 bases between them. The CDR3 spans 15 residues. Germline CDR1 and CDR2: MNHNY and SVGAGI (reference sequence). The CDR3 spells CASTESGTRNYGYTF. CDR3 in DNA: TGTGCCAGCACCGAGTCCGGGACAAGGAACTATGGCTACACCTTC.

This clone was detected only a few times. CDR3 DNA: TGTGCCAGCAGCTTCGACAGGGCTAACGAGCAGTACTTC. The encoded protein is CASSFDRANEQYF. The rearrangement links TRBV5-6 to TRBJ2-7, with 7 nucleotides matching TRBD1. The CDR3 covers 13 residues. Germline CDR1 SGHDT, CDR2 YYEEEE. V gave up 2 bases and J gave up 5 bases; unmatched junction bases: 4.

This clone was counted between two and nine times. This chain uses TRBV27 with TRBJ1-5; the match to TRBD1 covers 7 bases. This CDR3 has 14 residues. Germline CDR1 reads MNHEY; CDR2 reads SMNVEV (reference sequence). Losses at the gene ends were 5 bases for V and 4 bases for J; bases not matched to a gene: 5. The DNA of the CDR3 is TGTGCCAGCAGTCTAGGGGGCACGAATCAGCCCCAGCATTTT. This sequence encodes CASSLGGTNQPQHF.

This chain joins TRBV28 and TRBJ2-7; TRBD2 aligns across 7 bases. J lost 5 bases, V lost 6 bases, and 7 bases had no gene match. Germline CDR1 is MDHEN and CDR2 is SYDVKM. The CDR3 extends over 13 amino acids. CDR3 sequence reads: CASRRAGRDEQYF. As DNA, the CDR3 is TGTGCCAGCAGACGAGCGGGGAGGGACGAGCAGTACTTC.

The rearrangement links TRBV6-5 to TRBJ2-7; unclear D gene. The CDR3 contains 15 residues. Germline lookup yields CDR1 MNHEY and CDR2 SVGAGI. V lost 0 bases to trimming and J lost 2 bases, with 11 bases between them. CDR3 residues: CASSYSSQYAYEQYF. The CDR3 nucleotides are TGTGCCAGCAGTTACTCATCCCAGTATGCCTACGAGCAGTACTTC.

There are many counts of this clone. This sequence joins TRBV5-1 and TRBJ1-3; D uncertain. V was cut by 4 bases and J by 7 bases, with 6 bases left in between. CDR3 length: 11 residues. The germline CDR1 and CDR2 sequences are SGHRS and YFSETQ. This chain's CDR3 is CASSEGNTIYF. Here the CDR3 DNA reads TGCGCCAGCAGCGAAGGGAACACCATATATTTT.

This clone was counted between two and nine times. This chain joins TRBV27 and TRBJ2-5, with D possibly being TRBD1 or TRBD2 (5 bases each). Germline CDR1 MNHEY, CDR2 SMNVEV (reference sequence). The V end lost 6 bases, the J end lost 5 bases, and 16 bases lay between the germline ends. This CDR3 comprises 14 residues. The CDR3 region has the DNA TGTGCCAGCAGGCCGGGGCCAGCTTCGGAGACCCAGTACTTC. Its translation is CASRPGPASETQYF.

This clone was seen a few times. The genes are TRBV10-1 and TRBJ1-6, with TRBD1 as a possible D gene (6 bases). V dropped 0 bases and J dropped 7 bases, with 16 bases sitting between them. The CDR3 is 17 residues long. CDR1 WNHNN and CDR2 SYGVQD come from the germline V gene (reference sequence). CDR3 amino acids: CASSESTGAGENSPLHF. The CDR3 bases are TGCGCCAGCAGTGAGTCGACCGGCGCAGGGGAGAATTCACCCCTCCACTTT.

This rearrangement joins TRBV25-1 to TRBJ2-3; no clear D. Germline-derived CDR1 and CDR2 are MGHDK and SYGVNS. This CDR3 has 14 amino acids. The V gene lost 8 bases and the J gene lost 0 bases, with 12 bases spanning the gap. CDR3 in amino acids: CASATGWSTDTQYF. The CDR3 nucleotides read TGTGCCAGCGCCACCGGGTGGAGCACAGATACGCAGTATTTT.

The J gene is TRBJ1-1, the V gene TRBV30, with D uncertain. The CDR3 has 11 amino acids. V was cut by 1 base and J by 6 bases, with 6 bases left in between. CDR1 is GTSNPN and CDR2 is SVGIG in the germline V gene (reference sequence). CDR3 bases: TGTGCCTGGAGTGATTCAGCTGAAGCTTTCTTT. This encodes CAWSDSAEAFF. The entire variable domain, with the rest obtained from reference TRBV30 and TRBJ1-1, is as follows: SQTIHQWPATLVQPVGSPLSLECTVEGTSNPNLYWYRQAAGRGLQLLFYSVGIGQISSEVPQNLSASRPQDRQFILSSKKLLLSDSGFYLCAWSDSAEAFFGQGTRLTVV.

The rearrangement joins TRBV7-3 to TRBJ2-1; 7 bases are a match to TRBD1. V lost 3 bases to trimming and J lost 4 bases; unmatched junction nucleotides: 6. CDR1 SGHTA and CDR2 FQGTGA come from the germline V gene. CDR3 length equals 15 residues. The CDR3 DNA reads TGTGCCAGCAGCTTCGAGGGGGCCCTATACAATGAGCAGTTCTTC. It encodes CASSFEGALYNEQFF. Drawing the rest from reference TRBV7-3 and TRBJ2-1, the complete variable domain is GAGVSQTPSNKVTEKGKYVELRCDPISGHTALYWYRQSLGQGPEFLIYFQGTGAADDSGLPNDRFFAVRPEGSVSTLKIQRTERGDSAVYLCASSFEGALYNEQFFGPGTRLTVL.

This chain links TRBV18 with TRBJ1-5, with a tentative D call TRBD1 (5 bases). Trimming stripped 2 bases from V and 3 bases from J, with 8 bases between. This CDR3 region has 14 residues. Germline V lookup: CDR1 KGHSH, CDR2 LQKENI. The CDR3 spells CASSPSTDNQPQHF. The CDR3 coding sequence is TGTGCCAGCTCACCATCGACAGACAATCAGCCCCAGCATTTT. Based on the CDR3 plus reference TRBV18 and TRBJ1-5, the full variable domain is NAGVMQNPRHLVRRRGQEARLRCSPMKGHSHVYWYRQLPEEGLKFMVYLQKENIIDESGMPKERFSAEFPKEGPSILRIQQVVRGDSAAYFCASSPSTDNQPQHFGDGTRLSIL.

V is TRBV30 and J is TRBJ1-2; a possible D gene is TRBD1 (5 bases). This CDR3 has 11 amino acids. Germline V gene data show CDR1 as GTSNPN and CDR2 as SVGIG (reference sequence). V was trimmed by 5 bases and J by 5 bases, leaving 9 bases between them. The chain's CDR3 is CAWGALYGYTF. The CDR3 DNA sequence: TGTGCCTGGGGGGCCTTATATGGCTACACCTTC.